This T cell receptor (beta chain) derives from a study of cytomegalovirus exposure and HLA in healthy donors. The study's findings and limits: TCR association rates varied by HLA locus in a later analysis, with DRB1 highest and HLA-C lowest.

The table lists this clone with a count of one. Its target is not known. PCR used 60 Vbeta primers and 13 Jbeta primers. The method was immunoSEQ multiplex PCR; TCRdb's version includes in-frame clones alone and lacks a portion of them. The profile shows 180,000 or so clones, around four fifths of them singletons. This CDR3 is 15 amino acids long. Germline-derived CDR1 and CDR2 are MNHEY and SVGAGI. Trimming removed 4 bases from V and 7 bases from J; junction bases left unmatched: 10. Each donor was nominally healthy when sampled (though unrecorded immune exposures were likely). Sequenced input: PBMCs. This receptor was obtained from a man younger than 35 in good health and CMV-seronegative. The rearrangement uses TRBV6-5 and TRBJ2-7, with 10 bases fitting TRBD1. CDR3 amino acids: CASSSPGQGHPEQYF. Here the CDR3 DNA reads TGTGCCAGCAGTTCCCCGGGACAGGGGCATCCTGAGCAGTACTTC.